What follows are 26 T cell receptor beta chains derived from one specimen sequenced in a study of T cell repertoires in cytomegalovirus infection. Each CDR3 protein is one row after TCRdb ran MiXCR on the reads. Of 650,000 to 900,000 distinct CDR3 sequences in the sample, around a third were seen once. These receptors lack a known antigen. This sample comprised cultured CD8+ T cells from PBMCs, obtained from culture after CMV antigen stimulation. These receptors were taken from a human donor in good health (CMV status not recorded). Some clones in this sample may be carry-over from other donors' samples.

The chain is built from TRBV6-2 or TRBV6-3 and TRBJ1-2, with D hard to call. CDR1 is MNHEY and CDR2 is SVGEGT in the germline V gene. This CDR3 comprises 11 residues. The V and J ends lost 10 bases and 6 bases respectively, with 12 bases between them. DNA of the CDR3: TGTGCCACCGACGCGGGAGATGGCTACACCTTC. This codes for CATDAGDGYTF.

This chain connects TRBV19 to TRBJ2-1; the D gene is possibly TRBD2 (5 bases). The CDR3 consists of 14 residues. Trimming pared 1 base from V and 6 bases from J, leaving 10 bases between. Germline V gene sequence: CDR1 LNHDA, CDR2 SQIVND (reference sequence). The DNA for the CDR3 is TGTGCCAGTAGTATAGTCGCAGGACTCAATGAGCAGTTCTTC. This translates into CASSIVAGLNEQFF.

The chain joins TRBV4-1 to TRBJ2-3, with D perhaps TRBD2 (6 bases). The CDR3 runs 11 residues. V lost 3 bases, J lost 12 bases, and 10 bases lay in between. Germline CDR1 MGHRA, CDR2 YSYEKL. CDR3 coding DNA: TGCGCCAGCAGCCACGAAACTAGCCAGTATTTT. This encodes CASSHETSQYF.

This clonotype was recorded at least ten times. V and J are TRBV7-2 and TRBJ2-5; no definite D call. V shed 2 bases and J shed 1 base, with 11 bases lying between them. Germline-derived CDR1 and CDR2 are SGHTA and FQGNSA. The CDR3 has 15 amino acids. This chain's CDR3 is CASSLNRWTQETQYF. CDR3 in DNA: TGTGCCAGCAGCTTAAACCGGTGGACCCAAGAGACCCAGTACTTC.

This clonotype was recorded many times. The chain is built from TRBV11-3 and TRBJ2-1, with TRBD1 as a possible D gene (5 bases). The CDR3 is 16 amino acids. V was clipped by 2 bases and J by 5 bases, with 16 bases between them. Germline V gives CDR1 SGHNT, CDR2 YENEEA. CDR3 in amino acids: CASSLRKGRFDNEQFF. CDR3 nucleotides: TGTGCCAGCAGCTTAAGAAAGGGGCGATTTGACAATGAGCAGTTCTTC.

This clonotype was counted only a few times. Germline and junction disagree at one end, which may indicate a read error. V gene TRBV7-2 combines with J gene TRBJ1-2; no definite D call. The CDR3 is 8 amino acids. CDR1 SGHTA and CDR2 FQGNSA come from the germline V gene. CDR3 sequence (DNA): TGTGCCAGCAGCTTCTTACACTTC. This encodes CASSFLHF.

This clonotype has more than one count but fewer than ten. V and J are TRBV7-9 and TRBJ1-5; no reliable D call. From germline, CDR1 is SEHNR and CDR2 FQNEAQ (reference sequence). CDR3 length: 16 amino acids. Trimming took off 1 base at V and 2 bases at J, with 12 bases between the two ends. The CDR3, as DNA: TGTGCCAGCAGCTTAGGGGTTAGGGTCGGCAATCAGCCCCAGCATTTT. Translating it yields CASSLGVRVGNQPQHF.

The table lists this clonotype with a few counts. This chain uses TRBV27 with TRBJ2-3; D may be TRBD2 (6 bases). The CDR3 covers 15 residues. The germline V gene encodes CDR1 MNHEY and CDR2 SMNVEV (reference sequence). V dropped 6 bases and J dropped 1 base, with 14 bases sitting between them. The CDR3 sequence: CASSSRRGRTDTQYF. The DNA of the CDR3 is TGTGCCAGCAGCAGTAGGCGGGGACGCACAGATACGCAGTATTTT.

This clonotype was recorded a few times. The CDR3 coding sequence is TGTGCCAGCAGCCTCCTGGGGGTTAACTATGGCTACACCTTC. This gives the protein CASSLLGVNYGYTF. The chain joins TRBV7-9 to TRBJ1-2, with D possibly TRBD1 on 5 matching bases. Deletions cut 5 bases from V and 1 base from J, with 11 bases between. From germline, CDR1 is SEHNR and CDR2 FQNEAQ (reference sequence). The length of the CDR3 is 14 residues.

The rearrangement links TRBV7-9 to TRBJ2-5; 11 bases are shared with TRBD2. The length of the CDR3 is 17 residues. Trimming cost V 5 bases and J 2 bases; bases outside gene matches: 10. Germline loops: CDR1 SEHNR, CDR2 FQNEAQ (reference sequence). The CDR3 reads CASSLPWTSGLQETQYF. The CDR3 DNA is TGTGCCAGCAGCCTACCTTGGACTAGCGGGTTACAAGAGACCCAGTACTTC.

Only one count was recorded for this clonotype. The chain couples TRBV7-2 to TRBJ1-4; D might be TRBD1 (5 bases). Germline V gene lookup returns CDR1 SGHTA and CDR2 FQGNSA. The CDR3 has 14 amino acids. V was cut by 5 bases and J by 10 bases, with 17 bases left in between. CDR3 residues: CASSQGTRSGKLFF. The DNA of the CDR3 is TGTGCCAGCAGCCAGGGAACGCGCAGTGGAAAACTGTTTTTT.

The V call is TRBV27, the J call TRBJ1-6; a weak D match, TRBD1 (5 bases). Trimming removed 4 bases from V and 4 bases from J, with 14 bases in between. Germline CDR1 and CDR2: MNHEY and SMNVEV (reference sequence). The CDR3 spans 16 residues. The CDR3 loop is CASSSQGSRYNSPLHF. The DNA of the CDR3 is TGTGCCAGCAGTTCTCAGGGAAGTAGGTATAATTCACCCCTCCACTTT.

This clonotype occurred a few times. The rearrangement joins TRBV6-5 to TRBJ1-1; D gene unclear. The CDR3 extends over 15 amino acids. Germline assignment: CDR1 MNHEY and CDR2 SVGAGI. Deletions cut 4 bases from V and 10 bases from J, with 22 bases between. The CDR3 DNA follows: TGTGCCAGCAGTTCCCATGGCGGCCTCTCCGTCTCAGCTTTCTTT. As protein: CASSSHGGLSVSAFF.

This clonotype was detected many times. The V call is TRBV7-2, the J call TRBJ1-5; D is unclear. CDR1 SGHTA and CDR2 FQGNSA come from the germline V gene. The CDR3 sequence is 15 residues long. V lost 0 bases to trimming and J lost 9 bases, with 15 bases between them. DNA for the CDR3: TGTGCCAGCAGCTTAGCAGGTGCCGACCTCGGGCCCCAGCATTTT. Its protein is CASSLAGADLGPQHF.

The V call is TRBV4-1, the J call TRBJ1-1; D is possibly TRBD1 (5 bases). CDR3 length: 14 residues. Germline CDR1 is MGHRA and CDR2 is YSYEKL. V was shortened by 4 bases and J by 7 bases, with 16 bases between the two germline ends. The CDR3, as DNA: TGCGCCAGCAGCCTACACCGGGGACGAAATGAAGCTTTCTTT. Translation: CASSLHRGRNEAFF.

The sample holds a few counts of this clonotype. The gene calls are TRBV5-4 and TRBJ2-7; 10 positions agree with TRBD2. The germline CDR1 and CDR2 sequences are SGHNT and YYREEE (reference sequence). This CDR3 is built from 15 residues. The V gene end was trimmed by 0 bases and the J gene end by 7 bases; junction bases not matched to a gene: 7. The CDR3 coding sequence is TGTGCCAGCAGCTTGGTCCTAGCGGGGGAGAGAGAGCAGTACTTC. Its translation is CASSLVLAGEREQYF.

The chain combines TRBV25-1 with TRBJ1-2; D is uncertain. The CDR3 totals 13 residues. Germline V gene sequence: CDR1 MGHDK, CDR2 SYGVNS. V lost 1 base and J 6 bases, leaving 9 bases between the germline ends. CDR3 sequence: CASSEWAEDGYTF. Here the CDR3 DNA reads TGTGCCAGCAGTGAATGGGCTGAGGATGGCTACACCTTC.

The chain carries TRBV20-1 and TRBJ2-1, with 8 bases matching TRBD2. With V trimmed by 2 bases and J by 8 bases, 5 bases remained unmatched. The CDR3 loop spans 13 amino acids. Germline V gives CDR1 DFQATT, CDR2 SNEGSKA (reference sequence). CDR3 loop: CSARTGTRHEQFF. The DNA of the CDR3 is TGCAGTGCTAGAACCGGGACTAGACATGAGCAGTTCTTC.

This clonotype turned up a few times. This chain links TRBV6-1 with TRBJ2-7; unclear D gene. This CDR3 comprises 11 residues. Trimming cost V 8 bases and J 6 bases, with 11 bases left between them. CDR1 is MNHNS and CDR2 is SASEGT in the germline V gene. CDR3 sequence (DNA): TGTGCCAGCGTATTCAGAGGCGAGCAGTACTTC. It translates to CASVFRGEQYF.

The chain has TRBV28 and TRBJ2-1; 12 positions match TRBD1. With V trimmed by 4 bases and J by 10 bases, 11 bases remained unmatched. The CDR3 is 16 amino acids. CDR1 is MDHEN, CDR2 SYDVKM, per germline. CDR3 coding DNA: TGTGCCAGCAGTTCCAGGGACAGGGGGCTTGGGGGGGAGCAGTTCTTC. Residues: CASSSRDRGLGGEQFF.

This clonotype has just a few counts. The chain is built from TRBV27 and TRBJ1-1; tentative D call: TRBD1 (6 bases). CDR1 and CDR2 from the germline V gene are MNHEY and SMNVEV (reference sequence). This CDR3 has 15 amino acids. Trimming removed 3 bases at V and 10 bases at J, with 21 bases between. In DNA, the CDR3 is TGTGCCAGCAGTTTGTACACGGGACACCAGAAAGGAGCTTTCTTT. Its translation is CASSLYTGHQKGAFF.

The chain employs TRBV19 and TRBJ1-1; 10 positions agree with TRBD1. Germline CDR1 reads LNHDA; CDR2 reads SQIVND (reference sequence). The trim removed 8 bases at V and 4 bases at J, leaving 4 bases unmatched. The CDR3 runs 13 residues. CDR3: CASDRGQLTEAFF. CDR3 nucleotide sequence: TGTGCCAGTGACAGGGGGCAGCTCACTGAAGCTTTCTTT.

The gene calls are TRBV12-5 and TRBJ2-1; tentative D call: TRBD1 (6 bases). This CDR3 is 17 amino acids long. Between the trimmed V and J ends, which lost 4 bases and 6 bases, there was a span of 22 bases. Germline V gene sequence: CDR1 LGHNT, CDR2 FRNRAP. CDR3 amino acids: CASGSRTDPSRGNEQFF. CDR3 in DNA: TGTGCTAGTGGTTCACGGACAGACCCGTCTAGGGGCAATGAGCAGTTCTTC.

This clonotype was seen only a few times. The V and J genes are TRBV27 and TRBJ2-1; D is unresolved. The CDR3 runs 11 residues. Trimming removed 3 bases from V and 8 bases from J, with 5 bases in between. Germline CDR1 reads MNHEY; CDR2 reads SMNVEV (reference sequence). CDR3 region: CASSFQYEQFF. DNA of the CDR3: TGTGCCAGCAGTTTCCAGTATGAGCAGTTCTTC.

For this clonotype: A much more abundant neighbour one base away suggests this may be a read error. This chain connects TRBV7-8 to TRBJ2-3; 8 positions agree with TRBD2. CDR1 and CDR2 from the germline V gene are SGHVS and FQNEAQ. This CDR3 spans 17 amino acids. In DNA form, the CDR3 reads TGTGCCAGCAGCTTAGCGCTCAGCGGGGGATACACAGATATGCAGTATTTT. Translation gives CASSLALSGGYTDMQYF.

This clonotype was counted between two and nine times. Because the CDR3's place on the DNA is in doubt, the DNA is left out and the CDR3 is given as listed by TCRdb. CDR3 amino acids: CASSFGSGGPDTQYF. The chain links TRBV28 to TRBJ2-3; TRBD1, the table's D call, lacks a check against the DNA. Germline CDR1 reads MDHEN; CDR2 reads SYDVKM. The CDR3 is made up of 15 amino acids, end residues included.